These 8 T cell receptor beta chains were sequenced from one sample in a study of PD-L1 blockade in urothelial cancer. As to time point: pretreatment peripheral blood. Data came from immunoSEQ multiplex PCR; TCRdb stores just in-frame clones and leaves some out. The sample holds roughly 120,000 clones, approximately 84% seen once. Here the sequenced sample was PBMCs, taken around atezolizumab (anti-PD-L1) treatment. Every receptor here comes from a man aged 45-60 years with urothelial cancer.

The chain uses TRBV5-6 and TRBJ2-5; D is possibly TRBD2 (5 bases). The CDR3 runs 14 residues. Per germline, CDR1 SGHDT and CDR2 YYEEEE. Between the trimmed V and J ends, which lost 1 base and 1 base, there was a span of 8 bases. The CDR3 loop reads CASSLSGVQETQYF. The DNA for the CDR3 is TGTGCCAGCAGCTTGTCCGGGGTCCAAGAGACCCAGTACTTC. Filled out from reference TRBV5-6 and TRBJ2-5, the complete variable domain reads DAGVTQSPTHLIKTRGQQVTLRCSPKSGHDTVSWYQQALGQGPQFIFQYYEEEERQRGNFPDRFSGHQFPNYSSELNVNALLLGDSALYLCASSLSGVQETQYFGPGTRLLVL.

In its sample, this clone was seen once. The chain carries TRBV7-2 and TRBJ1-1, with 7 bases fitting TRBD1. The CDR3 sequence is 12 residues long. The V segment lost 5 bases and the J segment 10 bases; nucleotides outside the gene matches: 7. Germline assignment: CDR1 SGHTA and CDR2 FQGNSA. CDR3: CASSLTGNPAFF. Written as DNA, the CDR3 is TGTGCCAGCAGCCTGACAGGGAACCCAGCTTTCTTT.

The genes are TRBV21-1 and TRBJ1-2; the table's TRBD1 call for D was not verified on the DNA. TRBV21-1 is reported as a pseudogene. The CDR3 length is 15 residues. This CDR3 reads CASQGQGPNFYGYTF. The CDR3 region has the DNA TGTGCCAGCCAGGGACAGGGGCCCAACTTCTATGGCTACACCTTC.

This chain uses TRBV2 with TRBJ1-4; D uncertain. In germline, CDR1 is SNHLY, CDR2 FYNNEI. V dropped 2 bases and J dropped 3 bases, with 7 bases sitting between them. There are 14 residues in the CDR3. CDR3 bases: TGTGCCAGCAGTGAATTTACAGCTAATGAAAAACTGTTTTTT. Translation gives CASSEFTANEKLFF. The entire variable domain, with the rest obtained from reference TRBV2 and TRBJ1-4, is as follows: EPEVTQTPSHQVTQMGQEVILRCVPISNHLYFYWYRQILGQKVEFLVSFYNNEISEKSEIFDDQFSVERPDGSNFTLKIRSTKLEDSAMYFCASSEFTANEKLFFGSGTQLSVL.

The gene calls are TRBV5-1 and TRBJ2-3; possible D gene TRBD2, 6 bases. CDR3 length: 14 amino acids. Per germline, CDR1 SGHRS and CDR2 YFSETQ. V was shortened by 2 bases and J by 0 bases, with 7 bases between the two germline ends. CDR3 in amino acids: CASSFSGSTDTQYF. The CDR3 DNA follows: TGCGCCAGCAGCTTTAGCGGAAGCACAGATACGCAGTATTTT.

The chain joins TRBV30 to TRBJ2-3, with TRBD2 matching over 7 bases. The junction had 4 bases not matched to a gene; V was cut back by 3 bases and J by 1 base. The CDR3 has 14 residues. The germline V gene encodes CDR1 GTSNPN and CDR2 SVGIG (reference sequence). This chain's CDR3 is CAWRQRGGTDTQYF. For the CDR3, the DNA is TGTGCCTGGAGGCAGCGGGGAGGCACAGATACGCAGTATTTT. Looking up the rest from reference TRBV30 and TRBJ2-3 gives the full variable domain: SQTIHQWPATLVQPVGSPLSLECTVEGTSNPNLYWYRQAAGRGLQLLFYSVGIGQISSEVPQNLSASRPQDRQFILSSKKLLLSDSGFYLCAWRQRGGTDTQYFGPGTRLTVL.

This chain joins TRBV28 and TRBJ2-5, with 7 bases that match TRBD2. The CDR3 runs to 15 residues. Germline V gene lookup returns CDR1 MDHEN and CDR2 SYDVKM. V was pared by 4 bases and J by 2 bases, with 7 bases of the junction left unmatched. CDR3 protein: CASSYGGLGQETQYF. The CDR3 DNA reads TGTGCCAGCAGTTACGGTGGACTAGGGCAAGAGACCCAGTACTTC.

The chain couples TRBV6-7 to TRBJ1-1, with 8 bases matching TRBD1. TRBV6-7 is filed as an ORF, its function uncertain. This CDR3 contains 21 residues. Germline trimming cut 6 bases from V and 0 bases from J; bases unmatched to any gene: 24. Here the CDR3 DNA reads TGTGCCAGCAGCCACACCCTGGACAGGGCTTCAATGATGCGTGTGAACACTGAAGCTTTCTTT. This translates into CASSHTLDRASMMRVNTEAFF.